The 18 T cell receptor beta chains listed next were all sequenced from one sample in a study of CD8 T cells in Susac syndrome. RNA, at about 0.45 to 1 ug, was reverse transcribed with random hexamers. TCRdb processed the immunoSEQ multiplex PCR reads anew with MiXCR; each CDR3 protein has one entry. The repertoire holds 50,000 to 65,000 distinct CDR3 sequences, with about 92% as singletons. Sample: CD8+ T cells from PBMCs. These receptors were collected from a human donor in good health.

The V and J genes are TRBV27 and TRBJ2-2, with TRBD2 as a possible D gene (5 bases). Trimming left V 3 bases short and J 0 bases short, with 8 bases between. The germline CDR1 and CDR2 sequences are MNHEY and SMNVEV (reference sequence). This CDR3 has 15 amino acids. Written as DNA, the CDR3 is TGTGCCAGCAGTTTCGGAGGCGCGAACACCGGGGAGCTGTTTTTT. Protein sequence: CASSFGGANTGELFF.

The chain joins TRBV3-1 to TRBJ2-7; D uncertain. V gave up 0 bases and J gave up 6 bases, with 12 bases separating them. The CDR3 is 14 residues long. Germline V gives CDR1 LGHDT, CDR2 YNNKEL (reference sequence). This chain's CDR3 is CASSQDISAFEQYF. Here the CDR3 DNA reads TGTGCCAGCAGCCAAGATATATCGGCCTTCGAGCAGTACTTC.

The chain links TRBV29-1 to TRBJ2-5, with D possibly matching TRBD2 (6 bases). Deletions cut 6 bases from V and 4 bases from J, with 18 bases between. The CDR3 runs to 14 residues. The germline gives CDR1 SQVTM, CDR2 ANQGSEA. The CDR3 DNA reads as TGCAGCGTCCTGGGTGTCTCGGGGGTAGAGACCCAGTACTTC. Translation: CSVLGVSGVETQYF.

The V and J genes are TRBV10-3 and TRBJ2-1; 12 bases line up with TRBD2. The CDR3 runs to 13 residues. V shed 6 bases and J 9 bases; nucleotides not matched to a gene: 3. CDR1 is ENHRY and CDR2 is SYGVKD in the germline V gene. The CDR3 DNA follows: TGTGCCATCAGCCCGGGACTAGCGGGTGAGCAGTTCTTC. Translated, it gives CAISPGLAGEQFF.

The chain carries TRBV5-1 and TRBJ1-1; 9 nucleotides line up with TRBD1. V lost 2 bases to trimming and J lost 3 bases; unmatched junction nucleotides: 8. Germline V lookup: CDR1 SGHRS, CDR2 YFSETQ. The CDR3 extends over 16 amino acids. The chain's CDR3 is CASSLLTGGLDTEAFF. The CDR3 DNA reads as TGCGCCAGCAGCTTACTGACAGGGGGATTGGACACTGAAGCTTTCTTT.

The gene calls are TRBV4-3 and TRBJ2-1; 10 bases fit TRBD2. The CDR3 is 19 residues long. With V trimmed by 3 bases and J by 0 bases, 11 bases remained unmatched. Germline V lookup: CDR1 LGHNA, CDR2 YSLEER. The DNA of the CDR3 is TGCGCCAGCAGCCAGATGGGGCTAGCGGGGGCCGGCTCCTACAATGAGCAGTTCTTC. Protein: CASSQMGLAGAGSYNEQFF.

V and J are TRBV5-1 and TRBJ2-1, with TRBD1 identical over 8 bases. Unmatched junction bases numbered 6, after V lost 4 bases and J lost 3 bases. The V gene's germline CDR1 is SGHRS and CDR2 YFSETQ. The CDR3 runs 15 residues. The CDR3 protein is CASSAGTGDYNEQFF. The CDR3 DNA is TGCGCCAGCAGCGCCGGGACAGGAGACTACAATGAGCAGTTCTTC.

The chain couples TRBV12-3 or TRBV12-4 to TRBJ2-4, with D possibly TRBD2 on 5 matching bases. V was cut by 1 base and J by 9 bases, with 13 bases left in between. The CDR3 length is 14 residues. The CDR3 nucleotides read TGTGCCAGCAGTTTAGGAGGGTCCGAGGGCATTCAGTACTTC. This translates into CASSLGGSEGIQYF.

The rearrangement links TRBV7-8 to TRBJ1-6; 7 bases match TRBD1. The CDR3 has 17 residues. CDR1 is SGHVS, CDR2 FQNEAQ, per germline. V lost 8 bases to trimming and J lost 3 bases; unmatched junction nucleotides: 13. DNA of the CDR3: TGTGCCAGCTCATTTGGGACTAGGGACAGCTATAATTCACCCCTCCACTTT. Residues: CASSFGTRDSYNSPLHF.

This chain links TRBV10-2 with TRBJ2-5; D is possibly TRBD2 (5 bases). Trimming removed 6 bases at V and 5 bases at J, with 7 bases between. The CDR3 has 11 residues. The germline V gene encodes CDR1 WSHSY and CDR2 SAAADI. CDR3 nucleotide sequence: TGCGCCAGCAGCACGGGGGAGACCCAGTACTTC. Its translation: CASSTGETQYF.

J is TRBJ1-1 and V is TRBV7-9; D is perhaps TRBD1 (6 bases). In germline, CDR1 is SEHNR, CDR2 FQNEAQ (reference sequence). The CDR3 is 15 residues long. Deletions cut 6 bases from V and 6 bases from J, with 20 bases between. The CDR3 DNA follows: TGTGCCAGCAGTCCTCTTGGGGGCAGGGATTCTGAAGCTTTCTTT. Translating gives CASSPLGGRDSEAFF.

The chain carries TRBV5-1 and TRBJ1-3; D is undetermined. Trimming took off 2 bases at V and 0 bases at J, with 3 bases between the two ends. The germline CDR1 and CDR2 sequences are SGHRS and YFSETQ. The CDR3 is made up of 13 amino acids. CDR3 coding DNA: TGCGCCAGCAGCTTAAGCTCTGGAAACACCATATATTTT. Translation: CASSLSSGNTIYF.

The rearrangement joins TRBV11-2 to TRBJ1-1; D may be TRBD1 (5 bases). The CDR3 is 14 amino acids. CDR1 and CDR2 (germline): SGHAT, FQNNGV. V lost 0 bases and J lost 5, with 10 bases in between. The CDR3 DNA sequence: TGTGCCAGCAGCTTAGATCCGGGGCGGACTGAAGCTTTCTTT. As protein: CASSLDPGRTEAFF.

The chain employs TRBV4-1 and TRBJ1-2; possible D gene TRBD1, 5 bases. Trimming took off 2 bases at V and 6 bases at J, with 22 bases between the two ends. Germline CDR1 MGHRA, CDR2 YSYEKL. This CDR3 spans 17 amino acids. The CDR3 spells CASSQFKGLTDRDGYTF. In nucleotides, the CDR3 is TGCGCCAGCAGCCAATTTAAGGGGCTGACCGATCGAGATGGCTACACCTTC.

The V call is TRBV5-6, the J call TRBJ2-2, with a weak D call TRBD1 (5 bases). The CDR3 consists of 17 residues. The germline V gene has CDR1 SGHDT and CDR2 YYEEEE. V shed 1 base and J shed 0 bases, with 13 bases lying between them. CDR3 in amino acids: CASSLSRVGANTGELFF. CDR3 DNA sequence: TGTGCCAGCAGCTTGAGTCGGGTAGGGGCGAACACCGGGGAGCTGTTTTTT.

This chain uses TRBV13 with TRBJ1-6; 7 nucleotides align to TRBD1. V was clipped by 5 bases and J by 8 bases; unmatched bases: 12. This CDR3 is built from 16 residues. The germline V gene encodes CDR1 PRHDT and CDR2 FYEKMQ (reference sequence). This chain's CDR3 is CASSLIKNRGDSPLHF. The CDR3 DNA sequence: TGTGCCAGCAGCCTCATTAAGAACAGGGGTGATTCACCCCTCCACTTT.

This chain links TRBV28 with TRBJ1-2; possibly TRBD1 for D (5 bases). The CDR3 has 14 amino acids. Trimming removed 6 bases at V and 1 base at J, with 12 bases between. Per the germline V gene, CDR1 is MDHEN and CDR2 is SYDVKM. The CDR3 nucleotides read TGTGCCAGCAGCCCGACAGAGCTTAACTATGGCTACACCTTC. Its protein product is CASSPTELNYGYTF.

The sample holds a few counts of this clonotype. The chain uses TRBV11-2 and TRBJ2-1; 7 positions match TRBD2. V shed 6 bases and J 2 bases; nucleotides not matched to a gene: 4. The CDR3 has 14 amino acids. Looked up from germline, CDR1 is SGHAT and CDR2 is FQNNGV. CDR3: CASSPSGPYNEQFF. The CDR3 DNA sequence: TGTGCCAGCAGTCCTAGCGGACCCTACAATGAGCAGTTCTTC.